This TCR beta chain is drawn from a study of T cells expressing NK-cell markers. On the study more broadly: The TCR beta repertoires were obtained from sorted CD3+CD56+NKG2C+, CD3+CD56+NKG2C- and CD3+CD56-NKG2C+ T cells. Study-level points and caveats: Of the CD8+ T cells in about 6 donors, roughly 1.0-7.0% belonged to dominant NKG2C+ clonotypes.

No DNA is given; TCRdb re-called the 5' RACE reads and lists each CDR3 protein once. The sample table includes 500,000 or so distinct CDR3 sequences. In germline, CDR1 is GTSNPN, CDR2 SVGIG (reference sequence). CDR3 size: 14 residues. With respect to this clonotype: Its cognate antigen is unknown.

The rearrangement links TRBV30 to TRBJ2-3; TCRdb picks TRBD2, but there is no DNA to check that call. This TCR derives from a man aged 18 to 35 in good health. Material: blood T cells: a sorted CD56 or NKG2C T cell subset, CD4+ or CD8+ T cells, or bulk PBMC T cells (not recorded which). CDR3 amino acids: CAWRAKAHADTQYF.